Listed below are T cell receptor beta chains from one sample, sequenced in a study of CD8 T cells in Susac syndrome. TCRdb passed the immunoSEQ multiplex PCR reads through MiXCR, listing each CDR3 protein once. The sample yields roughly 190,000 distinct CDR3 sequences, under 95% seen once. The sample was CD4+ T cells from PBMCs. The receptor set was obtained from a human donor in good health. Each CDR3 is given with its conserved first and last residue. A D gene is named only where the DNA matches it firmly. The listing skips clone size in some rows; elsewhere it reads once, few, many or a size class.

d_gene	v_gene	j_gene	abundance	CDR3aa	CDR3nt
.	TRBV27	TRBJ1-5	.	CASSFTTNQPQHF	TGTGCCAGCAGTTTCACAACAAATCAGCCCCAGCATTTT
TRBD1	TRBV5-6	TRBJ1-1	.	CASSRWRGGRGTEAFF	TGTGCCAGCAGCCGTTGGCGAGGGGGCCGCGGGACTGAAGCTTTCTTT
.	TRBV28	TRBJ2-7	.	CASLPYGPGQGRYEQYF	TGTGCCAGCTTACCCTACGGGCCGGGGCAGGGGCGCTACGAGCAGTACTTC
TRBD1	TRBV6-6	TRBJ1-1	once	CASSYRDRFAEAFF	TGTGCCAGCAGTTACCGGGACAGGTTCGCTGAAGCTTTCTTT
.	TRBV12-3/TRBV12-4	TRBJ2-1	few	CASSFRDSYNEQFF	TGTGCCAGCAGTTTCCGGGACTCCTACAATGAGCAGTTCTTC
.	TRBV6-6	TRBJ1-2	.	CASGIPRGGSYGYTF	TGTGCCAGCGGAATCCCGAGGGGGGGGAGCTATGGCTACACCTTC
TRBD1	TRBV29-1	TRBJ2-2	.	CSVGTGNGELFF	TGCAGCGTTGGGACAGGGAACGGGGAGCTGTTTTTT
.	TRBV7-2	TRBJ1-6	.	CASSLGVFRPLHF	TGTGCCAGCAGCTTGGGGGTATTTCGACCCCTCCACTTT
.	TRBV27	TRBJ2-7	.	CASSTSGTGFSQYF	.
.	TRBV14	TRBJ2-7	.	CASSQDRWGAISYEQYF	TGTGCCAGCAGCCAAGATAGATGGGGGGCCATCTCCTACGAGCAGTACTTC
.	TRBV3-1	TRBJ1-5	.	CASSQDSLGNQPQHF	TGTGCCAGCAGCCAAGATAGCCTGGGGAATCAGCCCCAGCATTTT
.	TRBV3-1	TRBJ2-5	few	CASSQDWRGQETQYF	TGTGCCAGCAGCCAAGATTGGCGGGGTCAAGAGACCCAGTACTTC
TRBD1	TRBV6-1	TRBJ1-2	.	CASTHARYRGNYGYTF	TGTGCCAGCACCCACGCCCGGTACAGGGGCAACTATGGCTACACCTTC
.	TRBV30	TRBJ1-2	once	CAWTAGQGVSGYTF	TGTGCCTGGACCGCAGGGCAGGGAGTGTCTGGCTACACCTTC
TRBD1	TRBV19	TRBJ1-1	.	CASSLTGGVDTEAFF	TGTGCCAGTAGTCTAACAGGGGGCGTTGACACTGAAGCTTTCTTT
.	TRBV5-1	TRBJ1-2	.	CASSLMLGARGYGYTF	TGCGCCAGCAGCTTGATGCTGGGGGCGCGCGGGTATGGCTACACCTTC
TRBD2	TRBV7-9	TRBJ2-3	.	CASSPKAGVGYTDTQYF	TGTGCCAGCAGCCCGAAAGCGGGGGTCGGCTACACAGATACGCAGTATTTT
.	TRBV5-4	TRBJ1-1	.	CASSPGGVNTEAFF	TGTGCCAGCAGCCCCGGTGGGGTGAACACTGAAGCTTTCTTT
.	TRBV7-8	TRBJ2-5	.	CASRDPDPRTQYF	TGTGCCAGCCGGGACCCCGACCCGCGGACCCAGTACTTC
.	TRBV9	TRBJ2-1	once	CASSAGEQDF	TGTGCCAGCAGCGCCGGGGAGCAAGACTTC
TRBD1	TRBV5-1	TRBJ1-1	.	CASSPGTGRYMNTEAFF	TGCGCCAGCAGCCCCGGGACAGGGAGGTACATGAACACTGAAGCTTTCTTT
TRBD2	TRBV12-3/TRBV12-4	TRBJ2-1	.	CASSPLSASGGPSYNEQFF	TGTGCCAGCAGCCCTTTGTCGGCTAGCGGGGGCCCCTCCTACAATGAGCAGTTCTTC
.	TRBV6-2/TRBV6-3	TRBJ1-5	.	CASSFRGSRQPQHF	TGTGCCAGCAGTTTCAGGGGCTCGCGGCAGCCCCAGCATTTT
.	TRBV7-2	TRBJ1-2	.	CASSLGLGGYTF	TGTGCCAGCAGCTTAGGTCTGGGAGGCTACACCTTC
TRBD1	TRBV5-1	TRBJ2-7	.	CASSPGQGRRVQYF	TGCGCCAGCAGCCCAGGACAGGGAAGGCGAGTGCAGTACTTC
TRBD1	TRBV29-1	TRBJ1-2	few	CSALTGGYGYTF	TGCAGCGCCCTAACAGGGGGCTATGGCTACACCTTC
.	TRBV1	TRBJ1-2	.	CTSSQAERNYGYTF	TGCACCAGCAGCCAAGCCGAACGTAACTATGGCTACACCTTC
TRBD1	TRBV5-1	TRBJ2-2	.	CASSSQPTGGSTGELFF	TGCGCCAGCAGCTCCCAACCAACAGGGGGGAGCACCGGGGAGCTGTTTTTT
.	TRBV3-1	TRBJ2-1	.	CASSQGSSLYNEQFF	TGTGCCAGCAGCCAAGGGTCTTCCCTCTACAATGAGCAGTTCTTC
TRBD1	TRBV3-1	TRBJ1-1	.	CASSAWTGPGNTEAFF	TGTGCCAGCAGCGCCTGGACAGGGCCGGGGAACACTGAAGCTTTCTTT
TRBD2	TRBV20-1	TRBJ2-3	.	CSPSPPLAGATDTQYF	TGCAGTCCTAGTCCCCCCCTAGCGGGTGCCACAGATACGCAGTATTTT
.	TRBV5-1	TRBJ1-5	.	CASSVAGTPNQPQHF	TGCGCCAGCAGCGTGGCCGGGACGCCGAATCAGCCCCAGCATTTT
.	TRBV3-1	TRBJ2-1	.	CASSLLHNEQFF	TGTGCCAGCAGCTTATTGCACAATGAGCAGTTCTTC
TRBD2	TRBV5-1	TRBJ2-3	.	CASSLEASGDTQYF	TGCGCCAGCAGCTTGGAGGCTAGCGGGGATACGCAGTATTTT
.	TRBV25-1	TRBJ2-7	.	CASSPGFRGEQYF	TGTGCCAGCAGCCCCGGGTTCCGAGGCGAGCAGTACTTC
.	TRBV6-5	TRBJ1-6	.	CASSYSMPDYNSPLHF	TGTGCCAGCAGTTACTCGATGCCAGATTATAATTCACCCCTCCACTTT
TRBD1	TRBV20-1	TRBJ1-6	.	CSARDDGQGRYNSPLHF	TGCAGTGCTAGAGATGACGGACAGGGTAGATATAATTCACCCCTCCACTTT
.	TRBV19	TRBJ1-5	.	CASSSMGGSGNQPQHF	TGTGCCAGTAGCAGCATGGGGGGCAGTGGCAATCAGCCCCAGCATTTT
.	TRBV5-1	TRBJ2-2	.	CASSLQLSNTGELFF	TGCGCCAGCAGCTTGCAGCTCTCTAACACCGGGGAGCTGTTTTTT
.	TRBV9	TRBJ2-3	.	CASSVADTQYF	TGTGCCAGCAGCGTGGCAGATACGCAGTATTTT
TRBD2	TRBV9	TRBJ2-1	.	CASSLGLAVDEQFF	TGTGCCAGCAGCCTCGGACTAGCGGTCGATGAGCAGTTCTTC
.	TRBV12-1	TRBJ2-1	.	CASSVLAPTSSYNEQFF	TGTGCCAGCAGCGTCCTAGCGCCAACGAGCTCCTACAATGAGCAGTTCTTC
TRBD1	TRBV18	TRBJ1-2	.	CASSPSQGDLNGYTF	TGTGCCAGCTCGCCGTCTCAGGGGGACCTAAATGGCTACACCTTC
.	TRBV5-6	TRBJ2-7	.	CASSRTILSEQYF	TGTGCCAGCAGCCGGACGATCTTGAGTGAGCAGTACTTC
.	TRBV7-2	TRBJ2-7	.	CASSLVADHSYEQYF	TGTGCCAGCAGCTTAGTAGCGGACCACTCCTACGAGCAGTACTTC
.	TRBV12-3/TRBV12-4	TRBJ2-3	.	CASSFGSRGAPDTQYF	TGTGCCAGCAGTTTTGGGTCCCGGGGGGCCCCGGATACGCAGTATTTT
.	TRBV14	TRBJ2-5	.	CASSRAPTGLQETQYF	TGTGCCAGCAGCCGCGCGCCGACAGGCCTACAAGAGACCCAGTACTTC
.	TRBV7-2	TRBJ2-5	once	CASSFRPSGTQYF	TGTGCCAGCAGCTTTCGGCCTTCTGGGACCCAGTACTTC
.	TRBV7-6	TRBJ2-6	.	CASSLSEANVLTF	TGTGCCAGCAGCTTATCTGAGGCCAACGTCCTGACTTTC
TRBD1	TRBV25-1	TRBJ2-2	.	CASSHTGGTGELFF	TGTGCCAGCAGTCACACAGGGGGCACCGGGGAGCTGTTTTTT
TRBD1	TRBV18	TRBJ2-2	once	CASSPVTRDRVNTGELFF	TGTGCCAGCTCACCAGTTACCAGGGACAGAGTTAACACCGGGGAGCTGTTTTTT
.	TRBV5-1	TRBJ2-4	.	CASSLETDKNIQYF	TGCGCCAGCAGCTTGGAAACAGATAAAAACATTCAGTACTTC
TRBD1	TRBV23-1	TRBJ1-5	.	CASSQEGGRSNQPQHF	TGCGCCAGCAGTCAGGAAGGGGGCCGTAGCAATCAGCCCCAGCATTTT